This TCR beta chain was obtained from a study of blood T cell repertoires in COVID-19 (dated by TCRdb to about 2020). About the study as a whole: Collaborator samples came from the United States, Italy and Spain and covered acute and convalescent phases of COVID-19. Nearly every sample came with metadata listing a de-identified subject ID, COVID-19 status, age in years and sex. Samples came from the ongoing ImmuneRACE study (first 160 participants) plus 1,254 subjects from 6 global collaborators. Where available, HLA class I and class II types were taken from metadata supplied by the sample provider and were not determined by assay-based typing. The material from the prospective study consisted of cDNA or gDNA derived from T cells, B-cell-depleted T cells, or PBMCs. Deeply sampled blood TCRbeta repertoires from subjects exposed to, actively infected with, or recovered from COVID-19 were included in the dataset. The repertoires were released in a freely available public database intended as a resource for research on the immune response to SARS-CoV-2.

Whole blood was collected in K2EDTA tubes by collaborating institutions according to the institutions' own protocols. For TCRbeta analysis, collaborators shipped samples as frozen whole blood, isolated PBMCs, or DNA extracted from either of those sample types. Overall results and qualifications from the work: How much clinical and demographic metadata was included differed by source and by participant, and the metadata was provided uncurated.

On this clone itself: Its antigen is currently not known. Per-nucleotide qualities are absent, and no much larger clonotype sits a single base away.

TCRbeta CDR3 regions were amplified from genomic DNA using the immunoSEQ Assay, a bias-controlled multiplex PCR. The study's processing was this. Nucleated cell counts per sample were estimated from amplification of reference gene primers within the assay. To quantify the absolute abundance of each unique TCRbeta CDR3 rearrangement, sequence reads were collapsed and filtered. For each sample, productive Simpson clonality was calculated as the square root of Simpson's diversity index over productive rearrangements. Held by TCRdb, this immuneACCESS table contains in-frame sequences only and omits some clones. Under half of the omission traces to an unresolved V gene where checked; the cause of the rest is unknown. V and J calls and clone size follow that table, whereas D and trimming were derived from the DNA. Within this sample are 300,000 to 350,000 clones, with 80% to 90% of them counted one time only. The ten largest clones capture 3% of the sample.

The sequenced sample consisted of peripheral blood. This TCR was sampled from a man younger than 40 with active or convalescent COVID-19.

CDR3 loop: CASSTQTSGRANEQFF. The nucleotides are TGTGCCAGCAGCACCCAGACTAGCGGGAGGGCCAATGAGCAGTTCTTC. The chain uses TRBV5-4 and TRBJ2-1; TRBD2 aligns with 14 central bases. V has 4 bases trimmed and J has 6 bases trimmed; junction bases matching no gene number 6. Including the terminal cysteine and phenylalanine, the CDR3 comprises 16 residues. The read is trimmed to its CDR3 DNA, 48 bases read in frame from base 1. From the germline V gene (reference sequence), CDR1 is SGHNT and CDR2 is YYREEE. Where the CDR3 stops, the reference TRBV5-4 and TRBJ2-1 genes take over; the full variable domain is ETGVTQSPTHLIKTRGQQVTLRCSSQSGHNTVSWYQQALGQGPQFIFQYYREEENGRGNFPPRFSGLQFPNYSSELNVNALELDDSALYLCASSTQTSGRANEQFFGPGTRLTVL.